These 31 T cell receptor beta chains were all obtained from the same sample, sequenced in a study of blood T cells in healthy people across ages. Sample-barcoded 5' priming and a J-beta primer mix drove a second PCR of 7 to 11 cycles. TCRdb ran MiXCR on the 5' RACE reads and lists one entry per CDR3 protein. The sample consists of approximately 800,000 distinct CDR3 sequences, 35% to 40% of them appearing once. The source material was blood. Receptors originate from a man aged 18 to 30 in good health.

As to this clonotype: A much larger clone lies one base from this, so it may be a read error. CDR3 sequence (DNA): TGTGCCAGCAGTTGCCTACGGAACTACGAGCAGTACTTC. Residues: CASSCLRNYEQYF. This chain links TRBV6-2 or TRBV6-3 with TRBJ2-5; the D is unclear. The end of the DNA fits TRBJ2-7 better, so the J call may be wrong. This CDR3 is built from 13 residues. The germline gives CDR1 MNHEY, CDR2 SVGEGT.

This clonotype occurred many times. This sequence joins TRBV27 and TRBJ2-1; TRBD2 aligns across 9 bases. CDR3 length equals 15 residues. CDR1 is MNHEY, CDR2 SMNVEV, per germline (reference sequence). V dropped 5 bases and J dropped 5; count of bases not matched to a gene: 7. The CDR3 spells CASSGWTSENNEQFF. CDR3 coding DNA: TGTGCCAGCAGTGGTTGGACTAGCGAGAACAATGAGCAGTTCTTC.

Here the CDR3 reads CASSVTGGGARSGANVLTF. The CDR3 DNA is TGCGCCAGCAGCGTAACTGGTGGGGGGGCTCGCTCTGGGGCCAACGTCCTGACTTTC. The V call is TRBV5-1, the J call TRBJ2-6, with a tentative D call TRBD2 (7 bases). Germline V gene sequence: CDR1 SGHRS, CDR2 YFSETQ. V lost 4 bases to trimming and J lost 0 bases, with 20 bases between them. This CDR3 spans 19 amino acids.

This clonotype was observed a handful of times. J is TRBJ2-1 and V is TRBV12-3 or TRBV12-4; D gene uncertain. This CDR3 contains 12 residues. The V gene lost 3 bases and the J gene lost 13 bases, with 13 bases spanning the gap. The CDR3 is CASSFDGETQFF. CDR3 bases: TGTGCCAGCAGTTTCGACGGTGAGACCCAGTTCTTC.

This clonotype has a handful of counts. This chain's CDR3 is CASSTELANTGELFF. CDR3 in DNA: TGTGCCAGCAGCACCGAGCTAGCGAACACCGGGGAGCTGTTTTTT. The genes are TRBV7-3 and TRBJ2-2; the D is unclear. CDR1 SGHTA and CDR2 FQGTGA come from the germline V gene. V was trimmed by 5 bases and J by 0 bases, leaving 10 bases between them. The CDR3 covers 15 residues.

V is TRBV4-2 and J is TRBJ2-2; D is tentatively TRBD1 or TRBD2 (6 bases each). This CDR3 contains 17 residues. V shed 3 bases and J shed 5 bases, with 19 bases lying between them. Germline CDR1 reads LGHNA; CDR2 reads YNFKEQ. The CDR3 region is CASSQIHGGQKTGELFF. The CDR3 DNA is TGTGCCAGCAGCCAGATACACGGGGGCCAAAAAACCGGGGAGCTGTTTTTT.

In its sample, this clonotype was seen a few times. The CDR3 DNA follows: TGTGCCAGCAGCTTATCCCTCCGTCTGTTCTTC. This sequence encodes CASSLSLRLFF. The genes are TRBV7-2 and TRBJ2-1; no definite D call. Deletions cut 2 bases from V and 15 bases from J, with 11 bases between. Germline CDR1 SGHTA, CDR2 FQGNSA. The CDR3 runs 11 residues.

This clonotype was seen repeatedly, ten times or more. The rearrangement links TRBV7-2 to TRBJ2-3, with no clear D. The ends were cut back, 5 bases at V and 3 bases at J, with 12 bases in the middle. The germline V gene has CDR1 SGHTA and CDR2 FQGNSA. The CDR3 loop spans 14 amino acids. CDR3 coding DNA: TGTGCCAGCAGCCTAAGGAGACATACAGATACGCAGTATTTT. Translation gives CASSLRRHTDTQYF. Using reference TRBV7-2 and TRBJ2-3 for the parts outside the CDR3, the full variable domain is GAGVSQSPSNKVTEKGKDVELRCDPISGHTALYWYRQSLGQGLEFLIYFQGNSAPDKSGLPSDRFSAERTGGSVSTLTIQRTQQEDSAVYLCASSLRRHTDTQYFGPGTRLTVL.

The chain uses TRBV20-1 and TRBJ2-5, with D tentatively TRBD1 or TRBD2 (5 bases each). The J call may be wrong; the DNA end is better matched by TRBJ2-7. The CDR3 consists of 13 residues. The germline V gene has CDR1 DFQATT and CDR2 SNEGSKA (reference sequence). The CDR3 DNA follows: TGCAGTGCTAGTGGGACCCGCGGATACGAGCAGTACTTC. Translated, it gives CSASGTRGYEQYF.

This clonotype was detected ten times or more. This rearrangement joins TRBV20-1 to TRBJ1-5, with TRBD1 matching over 7 bases. This CDR3 is 16 amino acids long. Germline-derived CDR1 and CDR2 are DFQATT and SNEGSKA (reference sequence). J was trimmed by 6 bases and V by 0 bases; bases with no gene match: 11. CDR3 amino acids: CSARDGEGAPSQPQHF. In DNA, the CDR3 is TGCAGTGCTAGAGATGGAGAGGGGGCGCCCAGTCAGCCCCAGCATTTT.

This chain joins TRBV5-4 and TRBJ2-7; D possibly corresponds to TRBD2 (6 bases). V was shortened by 0 bases and J by 5 bases, with 12 bases between the two germline ends. Per the germline V gene, CDR1 is SGHNT and CDR2 is YYREEE (reference sequence). The CDR3 consists of 14 residues. The DNA for the CDR3 is TGTGCCAGCAGCTTGGGATTCGGAGGGCACGAGCAGTACTTC. Residues: CASSLGFGGHEQYF.

This sequence joins TRBV6-1 and TRBJ2-1; possible D gene TRBD1, 5 bases. CDR1 MNHNS and CDR2 SASEGT come from the germline V gene. The CDR3 contains 12 residues. The germline V and J ends were trimmed by 11 bases and 7 bases, with 15 bases remaining between them. CDR3 protein: CASMKGRNEQFF. The DNA for the CDR3 is TGTGCCTCCATGAAGGGGCGGAATGAGCAGTTCTTC.

This rearrangement joins TRBV4-3 to TRBJ1-2; maybe TRBD1 (6 bases). Germline V gene lookup returns CDR1 LGHNA and CDR2 YSLEER. V lost 6 bases and J lost 4, with 12 bases in between. This CDR3 is 13 amino acids long. This CDR3 reads CASSPGAPYGYTF. The CDR3 DNA is TGCGCCAGCAGTCCAGGGGCCCCCTATGGCTACACCTTC.

In this sample, this clonotype turned up a few times. This chain links TRBV20-1 with TRBJ2-1, with D possibly matching TRBD1 (6 bases). In germline, CDR1 is DFQATT, CDR2 SNEGSKA (reference sequence). This CDR3 has 17 residues. The V end was cut by 2 bases, the J end by 6 bases, with 23 bases between. The CDR3 loop reads CSARQPGDRLVGNEQFF. CDR3 in DNA: TGCAGTGCTAGACAACCCGGAGACAGGCTGGTTGGCAATGAGCAGTTCTTC.

This clonotype was observed a few times. The V call is TRBV3-1, the J call TRBJ2-1, with 7 bases lining up with TRBD1. Germline lookup yields CDR1 LGHDT and CDR2 YNNKEL (reference sequence). The CDR3 runs to 15 residues. The junction had 8 bases not matched to a gene; V was cut back by 4 bases and J by 5 bases. The CDR3 here is CASSPVSQGDNEQFF. CDR3 sequence (DNA): TGTGCCAGCAGCCCCGTTTCGCAGGGGGACAATGAGCAGTTCTTC.

This clonotype was seen only a few times. The CDR3 bases are TGTGCCAGCAGTACTACCGACAGGGACACTGAAGCTTTCTTT. Translating gives CASSTTDRDTEAFF. The chain combines TRBV27 with TRBJ1-1, with 7 bases aligning to TRBD1. The ends lost 5 bases at V and 3 bases at J; junction bases unmatched: 6. The CDR3 spans 14 residues. Germline V gives CDR1 MNHEY, CDR2 SMNVEV (reference sequence).

This chain uses TRBV12-3 or TRBV12-4 with TRBJ2-1, with D unclear. The CDR3 runs to 14 residues. Deletions cut 8 bases from V and 4 bases from J, with 15 bases between. CDR3 protein: CASVPATSYNEQFF. The CDR3 DNA follows: TGTGCCAGCGTCCCAGCGACCAGTTACAATGAGCAGTTCTTC.

The sample holds many counts of this clonotype. The V call is TRBV7-2, the J call TRBJ2-3; D is unresolved. This CDR3 region has 16 residues. CDR1 and CDR2 (germline): SGHTA, FQGNSA. Trimming removed 1 base at V and 0 bases at J, with 11 bases between. In DNA, the CDR3 is TGTGCCAGCAGCTTAGGTGTCAGCCGGAGCACAGATACGCAGTATTTT. Protein product: CASSLGVSRSTDTQYF. Drawing the rest from reference TRBV7-2 and TRBJ2-3, the complete variable domain is GAGVSQSPSNKVTEKGKDVELRCDPISGHTALYWYRQSLGQGLEFLIYFQGNSAPDKSGLPSDRFSAERTGGSVSTLTIQRTQQEDSAVYLCASSLGVSRSTDTQYFGPGTRLTVL.

This clonotype has only a few counts. The chain is built from TRBV4-3 and TRBJ2-3, with D hard to call. Between the trimmed V and J ends, which lost 3 bases and 3 bases, there was a span of 13 bases. The V gene's germline CDR1 is LGHNA and CDR2 YSLEER. The CDR3 loop spans 15 amino acids. CDR3 residues: CASSQADRTTDTQYF. The CDR3 DNA reads as TGCGCCAGCAGCCAGGCTGACCGGACGACAGATACGCAGTATTTT.

As to this clonotype: Being one base from a much bigger clone, this may be a read error. The chain joins TRBV12-3 or TRBV12-4 to TRBJ2-1, with TRBD1 identical over 8 bases. This CDR3 spans 14 amino acids. DNA for the CDR3: TGTGCCGGCAGTTTAGGACAGGGTGGGAATGAGCAGTTCTTC. Protein sequence: CAGSLGQGGNEQFF.

The chain carries TRBV5-1 and TRBJ2-3, with D uncertain. The germline V gene has CDR1 SGHRS and CDR2 YFSETQ. V lost 4 bases and J 4 bases, leaving 16 bases between the germline ends. The length of the CDR3 is 15 residues. CDR3: CASSESGRVADTQYF. As DNA, the CDR3 is TGCGCCAGCAGCGAGTCCGGAAGGGTTGCAGATACGCAGTATTTT.

The chain uses TRBV12-3 or TRBV12-4 and TRBJ1-1, with D maybe TRBD1 (6 bases). The CDR3 length is 14 residues. V was cut by 2 bases and J by 1 base, with 8 bases left in between. Written as DNA, the CDR3 is TGTGCCAGCAGTTTACAGGGACAGAACACTGAAGCTTTCTTT. Translated: CASSLQGQNTEAFF.

The chain has TRBV28 and TRBJ2-4; D ambiguous. Trimming took 5 bases from V and 13 from J, leaving 15 bases between them. The CDR3 is made up of 12 amino acids. Germline CDR1 is MDHEN and CDR2 is SYDVKM. The CDR3 is CASSRVYNEQYF. As DNA, the CDR3 is TGTGCCAGCAGTCGGGTCTACAATGAGCAGTACTTC.

This chain connects TRBV7-2 to TRBJ2-6; the D is unclear. CDR1 SGHTA and CDR2 FQGNSA come from the germline V gene. V was clipped by 5 bases and J by 4 bases, with 12 bases between them. CDR3 size: 15 residues. CDR3 residues: CASSARTSGANVLTF. Written as DNA, the CDR3 is TGTGCCAGCAGCGCTCGGACGTCCGGGGCCAACGTCCTGACTTTC.

Only one count was recorded for this clonotype. The CDR3 nucleotides read TGTGCCAGTTTACCCAGGGACAGGTTAAGGGATACGCAGTATTTT. This sequence encodes CASLPRDRLRDTQYF. The rearrangement links TRBV28 to TRBJ2-3; TRBD1 agrees at 8 bases. The CDR3 length is 15 residues. Germline V CDR1 and CDR2: MDHEN, SYDVKM. V lost 9 bases to trimming and J lost 6 bases; unmatched junction nucleotides: 14.

This clonotype was seen a few times. J is TRBJ2-5 and V is TRBV5-6; 13 nucleotides match TRBD2. This CDR3 is 17 amino acids long. The V segment lost 4 bases and the J segment 11 bases; nucleotides outside the gene matches: 17. CDR1 and CDR2 (germline): SGHDT, YYEEEE. The CDR3 region is CASSGTSGTSGYNEQYF. The CDR3 coding sequence is TGTGCCAGCAGCGGGACTAGCGGGACATCGGGATACAATGAGCAGTACTTC.

At least ten counts were recorded for this clonotype. This chain links TRBV6-6 with TRBJ2-5; tentatively, D is TRBD2 (7 bases). V dropped 2 bases and J dropped 1 base, with 14 bases sitting between them. CDR1 and CDR2 from the germline V gene are MNHNY and SVGAGI (reference sequence). This CDR3 has 16 amino acids. DNA of the CDR3: TGTGCCAGCAGTTACGAGGGCGGGGGCCCCCAAGAGACCCAGTACTTC. It yields the protein CASSYEGGGPQETQYF.

The chain has TRBV5-1 and TRBJ2-1, with 7 positions matching TRBD1. V lost 4 bases to trimming and J lost 8 bases; unmatched junction nucleotides: 9. The CDR3 extends over 14 amino acids. The germline V gene encodes CDR1 SGHRS and CDR2 YFSETQ. The CDR3 sequence is CASSTLDRRDEQFF. The CDR3 DNA reads TGCGCCAGCAGCACGTTGGACAGGCGCGATGAGCAGTTCTTC.

This rearrangement joins TRBV7-9 to TRBJ1-5, with TRBD1 matching 10 bases. The CDR3 runs 14 residues. After removal of 5 bases from V and 5 bases from J, the junction contained 3 bases not matched to a gene. CDR1 is SEHNR, CDR2 FQNEAQ, per germline (reference sequence). The CDR3 protein is CASSKDRGYQPQHF. CDR3 nucleotide sequence: TGTGCCAGCAGCAAGGACAGGGGGTATCAGCCCCAGCATTTT.

This clonotype appeared many times. The chain joins TRBV4-2 to TRBJ1-5, with 7 nucleotides matching TRBD1. Germline V CDR1 and CDR2: LGHNA, YNFKEQ. V gave up 0 bases and J gave up 3 bases; unmatched junction bases: 5. CDR3 length: 16 residues. The CDR3 nucleotides read TGTGCCAGCAGCCAAGAGAGAACAGGGGCCAATCAGCCCCAGCATTTT. Protein product: CASSQERTGANQPQHF.

This clonotype was detected a few times. The chain has TRBV18 and TRBJ2-3, with TRBD2 matching over 7 bases. The germline V gene has CDR1 KGHSH and CDR2 LQKENI. V shed 2 bases and J 3 bases; nucleotides not matched to a gene: 14. The CDR3 is 18 residues long. The CDR3, as DNA: TGTGCCAGCTCACCATTGCCTAGCGGCTCCGGTGGGACAGATACGCAGTATTTT. Residues: CASSPLPSGSGGTDTQYF.